This T cell receptor beta chain was captured by sequencing in a study of blood T cell repertoires in COVID-19. Study summary: COVID-19 samples, acute and convalescent, were from the United States, Italy and Spain. PBMCs, B-cell-depleted T cells, or T cells provided the cDNA or gDNA that made up the material.

Study processing details: How many nucleated cells were present was estimated from reference gene primer amplification. Sequenced by immunoSEQ multiplex PCR; TCRdb stores in-frame clones only, minus some. V and J calls and clone size are as listed in that table; D and trimming were resolved from the DNA. The table includes roughly 260,000 clones, approximately 87% detected once. This CDR3 has 17 residues. V gave up 3 bases and J gave up 0 bases; unmatched junction bases: 4. The germline V gene has CDR1 SGHRS and CDR2 YFSETQ. This clone turned up a few times. The sequence came from a woman between 50 and 59 years old with acute or convalescent COVID-19. The rearrangement joins TRBV5-1 to TRBJ2-6; 9 bases fit TRBD1. The specimen sequenced was peripheral blood. This chain's CDR3 is CASSSGTGPSGANVLTF. The DNA for the CDR3 is TGCGCCAGCAGCTCCGGGACAGGGCCCTCTGGGGCCAACGTCCTGACTTTC.